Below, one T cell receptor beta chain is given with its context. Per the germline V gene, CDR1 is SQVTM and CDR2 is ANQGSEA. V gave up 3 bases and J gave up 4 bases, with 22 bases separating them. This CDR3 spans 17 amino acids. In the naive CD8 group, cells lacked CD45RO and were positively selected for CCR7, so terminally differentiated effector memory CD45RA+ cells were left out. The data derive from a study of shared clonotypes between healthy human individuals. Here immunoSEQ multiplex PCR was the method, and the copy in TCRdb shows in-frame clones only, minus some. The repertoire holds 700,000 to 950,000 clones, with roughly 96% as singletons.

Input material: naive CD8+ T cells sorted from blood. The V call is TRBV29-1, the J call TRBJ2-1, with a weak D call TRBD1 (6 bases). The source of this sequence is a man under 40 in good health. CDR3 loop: CSVESVGWDTLYNEQFF. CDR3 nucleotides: TGCAGCGTTGAGTCTGTTGGTTGGGACACCCTTTACAATGAGCAGTTCTTC.